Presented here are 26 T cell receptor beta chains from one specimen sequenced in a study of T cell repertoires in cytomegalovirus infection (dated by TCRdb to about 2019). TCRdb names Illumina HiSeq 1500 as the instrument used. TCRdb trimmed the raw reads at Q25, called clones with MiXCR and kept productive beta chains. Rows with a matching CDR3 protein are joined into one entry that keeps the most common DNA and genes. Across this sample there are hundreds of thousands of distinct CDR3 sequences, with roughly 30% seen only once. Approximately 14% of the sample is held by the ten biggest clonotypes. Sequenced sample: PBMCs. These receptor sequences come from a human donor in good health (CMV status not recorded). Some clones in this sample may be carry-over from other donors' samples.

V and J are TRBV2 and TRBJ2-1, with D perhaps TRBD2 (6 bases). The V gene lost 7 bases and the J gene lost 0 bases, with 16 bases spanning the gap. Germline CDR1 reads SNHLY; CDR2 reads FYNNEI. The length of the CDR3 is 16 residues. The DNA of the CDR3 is TGTGCCAGCAAACCGGGGACTGGAGTCTCCTACAATGAGCAGTTCTTC. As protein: CASKPGTGVSYNEQFF.

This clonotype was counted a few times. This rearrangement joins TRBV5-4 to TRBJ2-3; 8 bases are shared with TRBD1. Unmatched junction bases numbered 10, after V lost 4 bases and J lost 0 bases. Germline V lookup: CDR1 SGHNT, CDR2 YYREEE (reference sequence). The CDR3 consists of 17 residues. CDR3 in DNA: TGTGCCAGCAGCGCTGCTTTGGACAGGGTTAGCACAGATACGCAGTATTTT. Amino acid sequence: CASSAALDRVSTDTQYF.

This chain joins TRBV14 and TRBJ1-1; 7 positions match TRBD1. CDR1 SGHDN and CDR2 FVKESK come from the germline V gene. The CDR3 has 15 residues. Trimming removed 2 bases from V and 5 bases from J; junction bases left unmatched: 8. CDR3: CASSQNRGLWTEAFF. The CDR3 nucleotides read TGTGCCAGCAGCCAAAACAGGGGTTTATGGACTGAAGCTTTCTTT.

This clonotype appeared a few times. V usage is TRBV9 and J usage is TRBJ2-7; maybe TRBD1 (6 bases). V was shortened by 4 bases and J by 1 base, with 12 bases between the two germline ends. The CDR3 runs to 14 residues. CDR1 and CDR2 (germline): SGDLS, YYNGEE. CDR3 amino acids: CASSPTTGSYEQYF. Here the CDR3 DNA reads TGTGCCAGCAGCCCCACGACAGGTTCCTACGAGCAGTACTTC. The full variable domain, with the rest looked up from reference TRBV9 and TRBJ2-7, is DSGVTQTPKHLITATGQRVTLRCSPRSGDLSVYWYQQSLDQGLQFLIQYYNGEERAKGNILERFSAQQFPDLHSELNLSSLELGDSALYFCASSPTTGSYEQYFGPGTRLTVT.

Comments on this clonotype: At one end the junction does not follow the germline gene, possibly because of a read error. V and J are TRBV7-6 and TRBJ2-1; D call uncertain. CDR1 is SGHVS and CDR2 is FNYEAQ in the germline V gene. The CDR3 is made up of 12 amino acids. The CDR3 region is CASSLSNPEQCF. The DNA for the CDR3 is TGTGCCAGCAGCCTTAGCAACCCTGAGCAGTGCTTC.

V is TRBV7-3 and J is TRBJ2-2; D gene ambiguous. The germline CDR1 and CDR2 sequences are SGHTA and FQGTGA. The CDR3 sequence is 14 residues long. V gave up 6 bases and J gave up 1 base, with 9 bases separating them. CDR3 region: CASSNTVNTGELFF. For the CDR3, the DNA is TGTGCCAGCAGTAATACGGTGAACACCGGGGAGCTGTTTTTT.

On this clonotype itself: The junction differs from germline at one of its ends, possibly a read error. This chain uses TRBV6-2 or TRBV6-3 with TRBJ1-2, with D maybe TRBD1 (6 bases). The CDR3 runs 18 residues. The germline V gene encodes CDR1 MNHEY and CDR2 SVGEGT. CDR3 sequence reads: CARSSNGVGTSPSRGYTF. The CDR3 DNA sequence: TGTGCCCGCAGCTCGAACGGGGTCGGGACATCTCCCTCGAGGGGCTACACCTTC.

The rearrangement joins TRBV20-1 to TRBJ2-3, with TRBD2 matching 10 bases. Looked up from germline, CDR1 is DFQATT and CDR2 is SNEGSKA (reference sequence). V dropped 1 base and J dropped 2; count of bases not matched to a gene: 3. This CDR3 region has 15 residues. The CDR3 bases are TGCAGTGCTAGAGGGCTAGCGGGGGTCACAGATACGCAGTATTTT. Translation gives CSARGLAGVTDTQYF.

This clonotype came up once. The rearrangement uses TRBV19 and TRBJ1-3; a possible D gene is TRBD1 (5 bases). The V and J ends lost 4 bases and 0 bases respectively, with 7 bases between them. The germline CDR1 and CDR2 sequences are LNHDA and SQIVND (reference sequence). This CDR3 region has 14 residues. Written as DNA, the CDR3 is TGTGCCAGTAGTAGGGGGAGCTCTGGAAACACCATATATTTT. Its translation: CASSRGSSGNTIYF.

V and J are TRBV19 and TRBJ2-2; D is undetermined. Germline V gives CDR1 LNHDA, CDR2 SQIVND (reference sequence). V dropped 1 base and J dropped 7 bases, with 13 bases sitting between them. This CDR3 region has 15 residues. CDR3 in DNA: TGTGCCAGTAGTATAGGCCCGGGTCCCGGCGGGGAGCTGTTTTTT. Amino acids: CASSIGPGPGGELFF.

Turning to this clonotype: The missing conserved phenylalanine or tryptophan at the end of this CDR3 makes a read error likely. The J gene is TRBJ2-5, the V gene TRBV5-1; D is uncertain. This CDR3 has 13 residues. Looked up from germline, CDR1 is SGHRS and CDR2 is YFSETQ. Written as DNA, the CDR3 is TGCTCCAGAAGCTCCCGGACCCAAGAGACCCAGTACTGC. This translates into CSRSSRTQETQYC.

The CDR3 reads CASSYGQGIGNTQYF. CDR3 nucleotide sequence: TGTGCCAGCAGCTACGGACAGGGCATCGGTAATACGCAGTATTTT. The chain recombines TRBV7-6 with TRBJ2-3; 8 nucleotides match TRBD1. There are 15 residues in the CDR3. V dropped 4 bases and J dropped 7; count of bases not matched to a gene: 10. CDR1 is SGHVS, CDR2 FNYEAQ, per germline.

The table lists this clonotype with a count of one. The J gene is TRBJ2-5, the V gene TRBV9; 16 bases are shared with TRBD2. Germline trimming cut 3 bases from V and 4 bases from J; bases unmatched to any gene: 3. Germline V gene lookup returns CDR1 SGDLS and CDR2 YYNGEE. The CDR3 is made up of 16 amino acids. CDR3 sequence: CASSGGLAGGGETQYF. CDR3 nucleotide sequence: TGTGCCAGCAGCGGGGGACTAGCGGGGGGGGGAGAGACCCAGTACTTC. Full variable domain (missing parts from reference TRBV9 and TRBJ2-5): DSGVTQTPKHLITATGQRVTLRCSPRSGDLSVYWYQQSLDQGLQFLIQYYNGEERAKGNILERFSAQQFPDLHSELNLSSLELGDSALYFCASSGGLAGGGETQYFGPGTRLLVL.

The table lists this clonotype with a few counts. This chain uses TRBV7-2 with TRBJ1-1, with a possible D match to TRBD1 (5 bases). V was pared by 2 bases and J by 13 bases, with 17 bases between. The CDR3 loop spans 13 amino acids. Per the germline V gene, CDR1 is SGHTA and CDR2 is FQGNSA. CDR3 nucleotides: TGTGCCAGCAGCTTAAACAGGAACACTGAATATTTCTTT. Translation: CASSLNRNTEYFF.

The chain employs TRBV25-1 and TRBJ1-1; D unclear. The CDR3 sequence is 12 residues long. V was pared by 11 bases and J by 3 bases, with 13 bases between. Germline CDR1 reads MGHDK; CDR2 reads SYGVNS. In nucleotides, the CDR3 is TGTGCCGCTCGTGTGGCGGACACTGAAGCTTTCTTT. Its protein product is CAARVADTEAFF.

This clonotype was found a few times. The DNA for the CDR3 is TGTGCCACAAAGAGCAATGAGCAGTTCTTC. As protein: CATKSNEQFF. The gene calls are TRBV19 and TRBJ2-1; the D is unclear. Looked up from germline, CDR1 is LNHDA and CDR2 is SQIVND (reference sequence). Trimming shortened V by 10 bases and J by 6 bases, and 7 bases separated the two germline ends. The CDR3 is 10 residues long.

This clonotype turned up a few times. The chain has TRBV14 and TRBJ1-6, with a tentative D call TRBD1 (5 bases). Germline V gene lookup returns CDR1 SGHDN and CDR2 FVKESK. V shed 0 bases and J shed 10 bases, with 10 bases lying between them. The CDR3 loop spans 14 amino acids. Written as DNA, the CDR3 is TGTGCCAGCAGCCAAGAGGTGGGGGGATCACCCCTCCACTTT. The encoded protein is CASSQEVGGSPLHF. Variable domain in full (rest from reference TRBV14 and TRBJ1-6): EAGVTQFPSHSVIEKGQTVTLRCDPISGHDNLYWYRRVMGKEIKFLLHFVKESKQDESGMPNNRFLAERTGGTYSTLKVQPAELEDSGVYFCASSQEVGGSPLHFGNGTRLTVT.

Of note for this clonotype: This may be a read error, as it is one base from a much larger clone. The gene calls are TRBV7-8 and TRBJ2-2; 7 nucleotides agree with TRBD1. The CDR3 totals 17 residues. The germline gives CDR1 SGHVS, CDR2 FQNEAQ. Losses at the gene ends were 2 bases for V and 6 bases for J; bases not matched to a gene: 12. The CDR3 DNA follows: TGTGCCAGCAGCTTAAGGGCGCTGGTACAGGGGTCCGGGGAGCTGTTTTTT. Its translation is CASSLRALVQGSGELFF.

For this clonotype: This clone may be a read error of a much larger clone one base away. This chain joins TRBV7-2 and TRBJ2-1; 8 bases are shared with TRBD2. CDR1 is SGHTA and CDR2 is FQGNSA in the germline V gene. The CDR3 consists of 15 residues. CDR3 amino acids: CASSLDGGAYNEQLF. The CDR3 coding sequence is TGTGCCAGCAGCTTAGACGGGGGGGCGTACAATGAGCAGTTATTC.

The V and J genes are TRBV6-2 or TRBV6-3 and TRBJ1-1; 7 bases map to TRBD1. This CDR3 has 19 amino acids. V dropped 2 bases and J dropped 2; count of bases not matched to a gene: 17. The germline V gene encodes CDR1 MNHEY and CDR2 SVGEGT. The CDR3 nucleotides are TGTGCCAGCAGTTACCCTACGTCGACAGGGATAGCGGGAAACACTGAAGCTTTCTTT. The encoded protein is CASSYPTSTGIAGNTEAFF.

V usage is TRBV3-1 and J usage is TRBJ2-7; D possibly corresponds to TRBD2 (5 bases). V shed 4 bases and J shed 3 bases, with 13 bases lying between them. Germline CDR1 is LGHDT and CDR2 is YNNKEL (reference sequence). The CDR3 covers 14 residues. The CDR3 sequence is CASSPLGELYEQYF. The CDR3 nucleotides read TGTGCCAGCAGCCCCTTGGGAGAGCTCTACGAGCAGTACTTC.

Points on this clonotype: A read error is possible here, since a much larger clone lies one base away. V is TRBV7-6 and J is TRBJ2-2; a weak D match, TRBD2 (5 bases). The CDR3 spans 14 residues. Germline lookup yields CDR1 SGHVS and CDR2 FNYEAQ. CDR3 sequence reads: CSSSLASGTGELFF. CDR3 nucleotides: TGTTCCAGCAGCTTAGCGTCGGGGACCGGGGAGCTGTTTTTT.

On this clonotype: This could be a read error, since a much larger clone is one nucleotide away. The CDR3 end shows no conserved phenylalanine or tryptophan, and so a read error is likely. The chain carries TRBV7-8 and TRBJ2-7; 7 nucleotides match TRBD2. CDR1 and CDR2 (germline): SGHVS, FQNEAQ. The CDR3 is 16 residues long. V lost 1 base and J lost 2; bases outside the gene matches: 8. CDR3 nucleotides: TGTGCCAGCAGCTTAGGGGTAGCGGGCATTCCCTACGAGCAGTACTTA. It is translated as CASSLGVAGIPYEQYL.

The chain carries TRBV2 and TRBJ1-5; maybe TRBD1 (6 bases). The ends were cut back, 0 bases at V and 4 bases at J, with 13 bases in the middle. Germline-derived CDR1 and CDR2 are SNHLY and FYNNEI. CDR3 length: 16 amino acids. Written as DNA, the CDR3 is TGTGCCAGCAGTGAAGCGGGACATCTTAATAATCAGCCCCAGCATTTT. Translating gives CASSEAGHLNNQPQHF.

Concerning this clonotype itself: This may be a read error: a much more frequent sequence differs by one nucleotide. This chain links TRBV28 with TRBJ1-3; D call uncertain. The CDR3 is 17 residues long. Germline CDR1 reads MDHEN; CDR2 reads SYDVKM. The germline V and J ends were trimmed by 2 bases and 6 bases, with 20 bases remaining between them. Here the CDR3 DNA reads TGTGCCAGCAGTTTAAGACATAAGCAGGTGGAAGTAAACACCATATATTTT. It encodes CASSLRHKQVEVNTIYF.

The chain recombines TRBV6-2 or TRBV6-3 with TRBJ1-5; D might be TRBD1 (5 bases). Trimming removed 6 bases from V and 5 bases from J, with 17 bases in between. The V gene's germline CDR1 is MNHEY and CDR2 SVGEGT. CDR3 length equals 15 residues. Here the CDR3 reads CASSRADWGDQPQHF. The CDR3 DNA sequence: TGTGCCAGCAGCCGGGCCGACTGGGGGGATCAGCCCCAGCATTTT.